This T cell receptor beta chain was sequenced in a study of T cell responses to AZD1222 COVID-19 vaccine. Study details: Pooling covered second doses at about 4 or about 12 weeks. General observations from the study: There were mostly white British donors and more females than males, and clonal diversity was possibly underestimated.

A word on this clone: Its antigen is as yet unknown.

This CDR3 is built from 14 residues. From germline, CDR1 is SGDLS and CDR2 YYNGEE. V was trimmed by 3 bases and J by 6 bases, leaving 13 bases between them. Method: immunoSEQ multiplex PCR; TCRdb's copy keeps in-frame clones and lacks some. The table has 85,000 to 110,000 clones, 91% seen once. This receptor was identified in an adult in good health. The chain has TRBV9 and TRBJ1-5; D is uncertain. Source: peripheral blood, taken on day 0 of AZD1222 vaccination. CDR3 DNA sequence: TGTGCCAGCAGCGCTGGGTCGGGGAGTCAGCCCCAGCATTTT. Its protein is CASSAGSGSQPQHF.